Listed below are T cell receptor beta chains from one sample, sequenced in a study of technical replicates of blood from several donors. Sequenced by immunoSEQ multiplex PCR; TCRdb stores in-frame clones only, minus some. The sample comprises under 95,000 clones, 98% of which are singletons, and around 0.15% rests with the top ten. The sample comprised T cells isolated from PBMCs. The source is a human donor in good health. Each CDR3 is given without its conserved first and last residue.

j_gene | v_gene | CDR3aa
TRBJ1-3 | TRBV11-3 | ASSNRGFSGNTIY
TRBJ2-7 | TRBV2 | ASSDEQGAYEQY
TRBJ2-7 | TRBV19 | ASSIPGGVYEQY
TRBJ2-1 | TRBV4-1 | ASSQLTGALPYNEQF
TRBJ2-7 | TRBV20-1 | SARAVSEQY
TRBJ2-7 | TRBV5-4 | ASSLQQASYEQY
TRBJ2-1 | TRBV19 | ASSLGGLAGRQF
TRBJ2-4 | TRBV28 | ATLGTVAKNIQY
TRBJ2-1 | TRBV6-6 | ASSTQAIRSYNEQF
TRBJ1-4 | TRBV19 | ASGGQGQSRHGKLF
TRBJ1-2 | TRBV7-9 | ASSLGTGDGYT
TRBJ1-5 | TRBV30 | AWSVRGNQPQH
TRBJ1-5 | TRBV19 | ASSMFEGNQPQH
TRBJ2-3 | TRBV13 | ASSHRGLAGPDTQY
TRBJ2-3 | TRBV28 | ASTGGGRTDTQY
TRBJ1-5 | TRBV29-1 | SVASANQPQH
TRBJ1-3 | TRBV7-6 | ASSFGVHSGNTIY
TRBJ2-3 | TRBV5-1 | ASSSSGSVTDTQY
TRBJ2-7 | TRBV11-3 | ASRGGDYEQY
TRBJ2-5 | TRBV6-1 | ASSEGHPGETQY
TRBJ1-5 | TRBV28 | ASSPGGQGNQPQH
TRBJ2-2 | TRBV6-4 | ASSLTTLGELF
TRBJ2-1 | TRBV7-7 | ASSHAGQGDEQF
TRBJ2-2 | TRBV11-2 | ASSEGQGAGELF
TRBJ2-2 | TRBV19 | ASTLGYGGELF
TRBJ2-5 | TRBV7-8 | ASSLGTVQETQY
TRBJ2-1 | TRBV2 | ASSEGRGYNEQF
TRBJ1-4 | TRBV30 | AWSGYPTGPVGEKLF
TRBJ1-2 | TRBV6-4 | ASSRDRVAYGYT
TRBJ2-7 | TRBV27 | ASSSLTSDEQY
TRBJ1-1 | TRBV2 | ASFGIQAF
TRBJ1-1 | TRBV6-4 | ASRRSSGTANTEAF
TRBJ2-7 | TRBV14 | ASSPGPGVQQY
TRBJ2-1 | TRBV5-1 | ASSPPSWGQAYNEQF
TRBJ2-1 | TRBV14 | ASSDWRTGLAGGQF
TRBJ2-1 | TRBV13 | ASSLGLAGDGYNEQF
TRBJ1-1 | TRBV5-1 | ASSLGRGVTEAF
TRBJ2-1 | TRBV4-2 | ASSRLVGGDNEQF
TRBJ2-7 | TRBV7-8 | ASSLGTSGRYEQY
TRBJ2-3 | TRBV5-5 | ASSFIGLVADTQY
TRBJ1-2 | TRBV7-9 | ASSHNRGQGENYGYT
TRBJ1-5 | TRBV18 | ASSPTENQPQH
TRBJ2-2 | TRBV5-5 | ASSYQGGVNTGELF
TRBJ1-5 | TRBV30 | AWSDNRGKGANYYQPQH
TRBJ1-2 | TRBV4-1 | ASSLGGDGYT
TRBJ2-5 | TRBV7-9 | ASSSWARGAVETQY
TRBJ2-7 | TRBV6-1 | ASSEAAGEFSYEQY
TRBJ1-2 | TRBV7-2 | ASSLETGVRYGYT
TRBJ1-4 | TRBV6-1 | ASSEPGQVNEKLF
TRBJ1-5 | TRBV18 | ASSPPSTGSNQPQH
TRBJ2-4 | TRBV28 | ASSPDRGGSKNIQY
TRBJ1-1 | TRBV29-1 | SVSDSLNTEAF
TRBJ1-4 | TRBV5-1 | ASSLDSKSNEKLF
TRBJ2-7 | TRBV10-3 | AISDSGSSYEQY
TRBJ2-3 | TRBV7-2 | ASRLRGKRTDTQY
TRBJ1-2 | TRBV11-2 | ASSFHRDSSNYGYT
TRBJ2-5 | TRBV2 | ASDSGVLAETQY
TRBJ2-7 | TRBV5-1 | ASRDNPAAGLDYEQY
TRBJ2-3 | TRBV6-1 | ASSGLNGTDTQY